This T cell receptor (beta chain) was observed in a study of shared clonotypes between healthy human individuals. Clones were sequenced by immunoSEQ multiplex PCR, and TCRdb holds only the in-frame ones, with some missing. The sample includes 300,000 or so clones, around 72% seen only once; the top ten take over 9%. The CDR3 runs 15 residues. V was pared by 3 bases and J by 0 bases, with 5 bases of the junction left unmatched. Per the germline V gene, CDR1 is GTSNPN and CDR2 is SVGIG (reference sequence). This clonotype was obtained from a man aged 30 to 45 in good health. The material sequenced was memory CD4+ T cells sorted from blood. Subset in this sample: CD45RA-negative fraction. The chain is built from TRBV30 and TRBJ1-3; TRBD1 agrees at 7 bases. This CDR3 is CAWSGQAFSGNTIYF. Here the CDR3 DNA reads TGTGCCTGGAGCGGACAGGCATTCTCTGGAAACACCATATATTTT.